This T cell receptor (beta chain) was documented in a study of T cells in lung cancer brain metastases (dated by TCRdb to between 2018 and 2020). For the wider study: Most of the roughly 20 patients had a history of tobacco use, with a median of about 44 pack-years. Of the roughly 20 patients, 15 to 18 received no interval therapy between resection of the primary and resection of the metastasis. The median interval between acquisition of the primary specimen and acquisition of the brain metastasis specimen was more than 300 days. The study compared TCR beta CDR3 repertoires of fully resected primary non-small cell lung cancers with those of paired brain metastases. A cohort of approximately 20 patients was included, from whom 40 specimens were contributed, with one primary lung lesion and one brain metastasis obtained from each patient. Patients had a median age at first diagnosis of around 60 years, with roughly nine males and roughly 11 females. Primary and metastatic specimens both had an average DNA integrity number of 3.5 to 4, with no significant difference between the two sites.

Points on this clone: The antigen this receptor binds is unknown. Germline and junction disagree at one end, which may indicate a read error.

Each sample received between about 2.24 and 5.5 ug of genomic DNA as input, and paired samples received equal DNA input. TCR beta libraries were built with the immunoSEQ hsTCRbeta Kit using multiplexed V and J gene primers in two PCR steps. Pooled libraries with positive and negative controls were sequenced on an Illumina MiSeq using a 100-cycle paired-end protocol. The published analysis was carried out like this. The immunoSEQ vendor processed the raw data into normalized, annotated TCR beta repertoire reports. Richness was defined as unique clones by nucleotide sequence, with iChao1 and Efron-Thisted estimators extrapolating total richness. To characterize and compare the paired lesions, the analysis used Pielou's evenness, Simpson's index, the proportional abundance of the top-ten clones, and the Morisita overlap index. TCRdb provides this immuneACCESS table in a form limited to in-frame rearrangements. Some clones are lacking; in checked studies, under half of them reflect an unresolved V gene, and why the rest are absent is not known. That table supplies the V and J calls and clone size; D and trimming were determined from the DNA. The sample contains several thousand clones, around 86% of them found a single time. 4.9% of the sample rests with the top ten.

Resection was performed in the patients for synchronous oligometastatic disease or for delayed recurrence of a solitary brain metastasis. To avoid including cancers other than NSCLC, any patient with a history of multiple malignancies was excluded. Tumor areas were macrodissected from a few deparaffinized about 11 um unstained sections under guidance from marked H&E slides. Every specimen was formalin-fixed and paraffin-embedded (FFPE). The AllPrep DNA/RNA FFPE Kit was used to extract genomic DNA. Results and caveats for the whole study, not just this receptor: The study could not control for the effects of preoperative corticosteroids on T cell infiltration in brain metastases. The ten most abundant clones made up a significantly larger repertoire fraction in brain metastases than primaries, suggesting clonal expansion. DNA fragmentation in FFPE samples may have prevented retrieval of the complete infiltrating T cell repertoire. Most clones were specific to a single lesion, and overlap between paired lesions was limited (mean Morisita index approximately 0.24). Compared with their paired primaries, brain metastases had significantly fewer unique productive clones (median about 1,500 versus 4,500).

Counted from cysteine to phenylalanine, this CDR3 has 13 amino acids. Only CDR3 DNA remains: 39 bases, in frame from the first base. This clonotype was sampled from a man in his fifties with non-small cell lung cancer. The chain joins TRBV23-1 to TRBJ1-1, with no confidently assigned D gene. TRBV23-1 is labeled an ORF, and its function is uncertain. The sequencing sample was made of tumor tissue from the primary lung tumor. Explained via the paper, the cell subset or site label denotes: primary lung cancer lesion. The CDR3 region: CATFIPDYTETFF. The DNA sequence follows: TGCGCCACCTTTATTCCAGATTACACTGAAACTTTCTTT.